The clone carrying this T cell receptor beta chain was seen repeatedly, ten times or more. Its antigen remains unknown. The data were obtained in a study of regulatory T cells in long-lasting Graves disease. Whole-study results and caveats: Repertoires from persistent disease leaned toward TRBV28, TRBJ1-2 and TRBJ2-5.

Arm-PCR with iRepertoire HTBI primers amplified the CDR3 regions for these TCR beta libraries. Using its own MiXCR run on the multiplex PCR reads, TCRdb lists one record per CDR3 protein. The sample records around 460,000 distinct CDR3 sequences, 22% being singletons. Noted time point: persistent/refractory GD, antithyroid drugs over 5 years with positive TRAb. PBMC-derived RNA was used for the TCR library. The CDR3 is 15 residues long. J was trimmed by 4 bases and V by 7 bases; bases with no gene match: 9. This TCR was sampled from a female donor with Graves disease. The chain carries TRBV12-3 or TRBV12-4 and TRBJ1-1, with 10 bases lining up with TRBD1. The sequenced sample was peripheral blood mononuclear cells (PBMCs), obtained when the disease was refractory, from a patient treated with antithyroid drugs. CDR3 coding DNA: TGTGCCAGCACCCTAAGGGGACAGGGGACCACTGAAGCTTTCTTT. It translates to CASTLRGQGTTEAFF.